Below, one T cell receptor beta chain is given with its context. Antigen unknown. The data derive from a study of a mutant IDH1 vaccine in newly diagnosed glioma. Overall study context: Those enrolled had earlier been treated with radiotherapy, temozolomide, or both, mostly both. Study outcomes and limitations: Pseudoprogression apparently tracked independently of changes in top peripheral T cell clonotypes.

Deletions cut 3 bases from V and 1 base from J, with 9 bases between. CDR1 and CDR2 (germline): SEHNR, FQNEAQ (reference sequence). This CDR3 contains 14 residues. Time point described: baseline, week 1 (first vaccination visit). Described treatment: pre-vaccination baseline after standard-of-care therapy. Assay: immunoSEQ multiplex PCR; the TCRdb copy retains only in-frame clones and omits some. The profile shows 23,000 or so clones, roughly 90% of them singletons. The clonotype originates from a man under 40 with glioma. Sequenced here: PBMCs, sampled from a glioma patient treated with radiotherapy, temozolomide or both. V is TRBV7-9 and J is TRBJ2-5; D perhaps matches TRBD2 (6 bases). The CDR3 region is CASSFTSLQETQYF. The DNA for the CDR3 is TGTGCCAGCAGCTTTACTAGCCTCCAAGAGACCCAGTACTTC.